This T cell receptor beta chain was sequenced in a study of cytomegalovirus exposure and HLA in healthy donors. In the PCR, 60 Vbeta and 13 Jbeta primers were used. TCRdb keeps only in-frame clones here, not all; method: immunoSEQ multiplex PCR. The sample lists roughly 90,000 clones; around 85% were seen once. Unmatched junction bases numbered 6, after V lost 4 bases and J lost 1 base. The CDR3 spans 16 residues. Per germline, CDR1 MNHNS and CDR2 SASEGT. The chain has TRBV6-1 and TRBJ1-1, with TRBD1 identical over 10 bases. The clonotype originates from a man between 18 and 29 years old in good health and CMV-seronegative. The sequenced material came from PBMCs. The chain's CDR3 is CASSGQGAGRNTEAFF. The DNA for the CDR3 is TGTGCCAGCAGTGGACAGGGGGCCGGGAGGAACACTGAAGCTTTCTTT.